The T cell receptor beta chain under discussion was sequenced for a study of regulatory T cells in long-lasting Graves disease (dated by TCRdb to about 2021). With respect to the entire study: In the newly diagnosed Graves' disease group, patients had been taking antithyroid drugs for less than 3 months. The study was registered as a clinical trial and conducted in China. This study used TCR sequencing and RNA sequencing of peripheral blood to compare persistent Graves' disease patients against newly diagnosed Graves' disease patients. A total of 33 samples were covered by TCR sequencing, comprising about 13 persistent and around 20 newly diagnosed Graves' disease patients. Beyond this particular receptor, the publication reports: Persistent disease showed preferential use of TRBV28, TRBJ1-2 and TRBJ2-5, whereas newly diagnosed disease favored TRBV20-1 and TRBJ2-1. Persistent patients shared more public clonotypes among themselves (over 2,500) than newly diagnosed patients did (about 1,000). Because the primary lesion, thyroid tissue, could not be accessed, the study looked at peripheral blood alone. Sequencing and analysis were restricted to the TCR beta chain. Lower TCR Shannon entropy and fewer highly expanded clones were observed in persistent Graves' disease patients than in newly diagnosed patients, which suggested clonal expansion. The authors acknowledged the small sample size as a limitation that may reduce accuracy.

The CDR3 contains 15 residues, cysteine and phenylalanine counted. Only the CDR3 region is kept as DNA, spanning 45 bases read in frame from base 1. As encoded in the germline V gene (reference sequence), CDR1 is PRHDT while CDR2 is FYEKMQ. Library preparation was by multiplex PCR. Sequencing was carried out with an Illumina HiSeq 4000. TCR beta libraries were built with iRepertoire HTBI primers and Arm-PCR amplification of CDR3 regions. Before sequencing, the PCR products went through gel purification. Processing in the source paper ran as follows. A total of under 80 TRBV and under 15 TRBJ segments were identified across samples and were used for gene usage analysis of CDR3 amino acid clonotypes. COPE and FqMerger were used to merge filtered high-quality paired reads into contigs. BLAST was used to align contigs to IMGT TRBV, TRBD and TRBJ reference genes, and CDR3 was defined according to IMGT. Any clonotype with a frequency above 0.1% was classified as a highly expanded clone. Shannon entropy was used to measure repertoire diversity, and the Gini coefficient was used to measure V-J evenness. Public clonotypes were defined as clonotypes shared by more than one individual. TCRdb reprocessing: public reads trimmed at Q25 with fastp, clones called with MiXCR, in-frame beta chains kept. Records with the same CDR3 protein are collapsed into one entry carrying the most frequent genes and DNA. The V and J calls and clone size are TCRdb's, not the authors'. The sample includes about 430,000 distinct CDR3 sequences, with 14% to 15% observed a single time. The ten top clones hold about 8.3% of the sample.

Per the publication, the time point label means: newly diagnosed GD, antithyroid drugs for less than 3 months. For both TCR sequencing and RNA sequencing, RNA was extracted from PBMCs in TRIzol. The diagnosis of Graves' disease followed American Thyroid Association guidelines. The patients came from an endocrinology department in Xi'an, China. From each patient, approximately 10 milliliters of peripheral blood was collected into an EDTA anticoagulant tube. Ficoll Paque Plus density gradient separation was used to isolate PBMCs, and no further T cell sorting was performed. RNA quality was checked with an Agilent 2100 Bioanalyzer and agarose gel, and concentration with a NanoDrop 2000. As regards this clonotype: There is no known antigen for this receptor. One end of the junction is discordant with germline, which a read error may explain.

In addition, the sample was reused for a study of T cells in Graves' hyperthyroidism and ophthalmopathy. The second study reports: Stable Graves' hyperthyroidism was defined as the absence of progression to ophthalmopathy over 18 months of follow-up. Hyperthyroidism patients were newly diagnosed, with disease duration under 2 months, and aged 18 to 65 years. Patients with uncontrolled infections, other autoimmune diseases, pregnancy or lactation were excluded. Clinical symptoms, serum thyroxine and TRAb, thyroid ultrasound, and orbital computed tomography formed the basis for the diagnoses. The first round of RT-PCR for the TCR CDR3 was performed with the HTBI primer set and the Qiagen OneStep RT-PCR kit. Most expanded thyroid clonotypes (frequency above 0.001) were also detected in blood, a finding suggesting that blood repertoires may reflect thyroid immune responses. A model built on a 13 V-J signature distinguished ophthalmopathy from stable hyperthyroidism, reaching 87.88% sensitivity and about 81% specificity in cross-validation and 80%/75% in testing. In validation, progression to ophthalmopathy was predicted by the model with nearly 71% sensitivity and about 72% specificity, a median of approximately 6.5 months before onset. To identify TCR V-J signatures that set the groups apart, the researchers used a discovery cohort of about a hundred patients, made up of approximately 43 with Graves' ophthalmopathy and some 60 with stable Graves' hyperthyroidism. An independent validation cohort of around 20 hyperthyroidism patients and roughly 16 patients who later progressed to ophthalmopathy tested prospective prediction of ophthalmopathy. The 100 discovery patients were randomly split 7:3 into training and test sets. The study also compared thyroid tissue and blood T-cell repertoires from 5 to 7 Graves' hyperthyroidism patients. After blood sampling, hyperthyroidism patients were treated with methimazole at a starting dose of 30 mg daily, and ophthalmopathy patients were treated with high-dose intravenous methylprednisolone. The libraries were constructed in a second round of multiplex PCR and then size-selected and purified. Libraries were sequenced paired-end with 100 bp reads on an Illumina HiSeq2000. Raw data were processed with SOAPnuke, discarding reads with adapters, uncalled bases, mean Phred below 15, or no exact constant-primer or identifier match. High-quality paired reads were merged with COPE v1.2.5, and unique nucleotide sequences were defined as clonotypes. MiTCR v1.1 was used to align the clonotypes against IMGT TRBV, TRBD and TRBJ reference segments. Analysis was restricted to V-J combinations with a frequency above 0.0001, which covered about 99% of repertoires. A TCS score was defined as the ratio of F50 (clonal expansion) to E x V (chaos), with BLOSUM62-based TCRdist applied between CDR3 peptides within each V-J. Welch's t-statistics and random forest reduced several hundred V-J features to 13, which were used in a naive Bayes classifier (R e1071). No statistical method was used to fix the sample size in advance, and group allocation was not hidden from the investigators. TCR Vbeta CDR3 sequencing of 140 or so peripheral blood samples (43 ophthalmopathy, under 80 hyperthyroidism and roughly 17 progressor patients) is reported in the paper.

This specimen was peripheral blood mononuclear cells (PBMCs), taken at new diagnosis, from a patient treated with antithyroid drugs. The rearrangement joined TRBV13 to TRBJ2-2; 7 central nucleotides agree with TRBD2. The origin of this receptor is a woman aged 40-49 years with Graves disease. Donor details come from another sample of the same person, matched by shared clones. The nucleotide sequence reads TGTGCCAGCAGAGCGGGACTATCGAAAACCGGGGAGCTGTTTTTT. It encodes CASRAGLSKTGELFF.